This T cell receptor beta chain emerged from a study of blood T cell repertoires in COVID-19. The germline gives CDR1 SGHNT, CDR2 YENEEA. CDR3 length: 15 residues. V lost 3 bases, J lost 2 bases, and 13 bases lay in between. Sequenced by immunoSEQ multiplex PCR; TCRdb stores in-frame clones only, minus some. Of 200,000 to 250,000 clones in the sample, approximately 82% were seen once. Grouping used clinical history reported by participants in a survey and questionnaire. Either two negative PCRs, clearance, or symptom resolution qualified Cohort 3 donors as recovered. The sample taken for sequencing was PBMCs or T cells enriched from blood (not recorded which). This TCR came from a man between 40 and 49 years old who had recovered from COVID-19. The chain uses TRBV11-3 and TRBJ1-1, with unresolved D. The CDR3 DNA reads TGTGCCAGCAGCTTCACTCAGACAAACAACACTGAAGCTTTCTTT. It yields the protein CASSFTQTNNTEAFF.